The TCR beta chain described here comes from a study of CD8 T cells in Susac syndrome (dated by TCRdb to the late 2010s). Background on the whole study: Whether CD8+ T cell activation and differentiation in Susac syndrome was antigen driven was tested using repertoire sequencing. The study compared CD8+ T cell repertoire clonality among over ten healthy donors, about 14 Susac syndrome patients and 15 or so multiple sclerosis patients. On the study overall, not on this receptor specifically: The number of individuals in the TCR sequencing and HLA analysis was acknowledged as relatively small.

RNA was extracted using the RNeasy kit, and about 0.45 to 1 ug of the RNA was reverse transcribed with random hexamers. The immunoSEQ multiplex PCR assay, which covers 54 Vbeta and 13 Jbeta segments, was used to amplify TCR beta CDR3 regions. PCR amplification bias was corrected using a synthetic template baseline for primer optimization and computational correction. Per the authors' processing: Reads were annotated to V, D and J genes per IMGT and analyzed with immunoSEQ Analyzer, keeping only productive sequences. To calculate clonality, Shannon entropy was normalized by log2 of the number of productive unique sequences and then subtracted from one. For each patient and control, public and private clones were evaluated within the 100 most prevalent clones. Clones were defined as Susac-specific when absent from the healthy and MS cohorts, from about 970 published viral clones and from other ImmuneACCESS disease sequences. TCRdb took the public reads, trimmed them with fastp at Q25, ran MiXCR for clone calling and kept in-frame beta chains. Duplicate CDR3 protein sequences are folded into a single record with the most common DNA and genes. These V and J calls are TCRdb output, not the study's own analysis. The table for this sample lists approximately 100,000 distinct CDR3 sequences; around 90% of them were counted only once. Of the sample, around 0.12% falls within the top ten clones.

Taken from cysteine to phenylalanine, the CDR3 has 12 residues. Just the 36-base CDR3 DNA is kept, in frame starting at base 1. CDR1 and CDR2 were assigned from the germline V gene (reference sequence) as LGHDT and YNNKEL. Cut back by 4 bases and 5 bases, the V and J ends lie 8 bases apart. Details on this clonotype: Its antigen is currently not known. Base qualities are not provided; no much larger clone lies one nucleotide away.

Peripheral blood CD8+ and CD4+ T cells from healthy donors, Susac syndrome patients and multiple sclerosis patients were profiled using high-throughput TCR beta sequencing. Healthy donors were included as age- and sex-matched controls. CD8+ TEMRA cells were enriched by FACS, while bulk CD8+ and CD4+ T cells were purified by magnetic negative isolation. Blood was drawn into EDTA tubes, processed within 24 hours, and PBMCs were isolated by density gradient centrifugation. PBMCs intended for TCR sequencing were cryopreserved in liquid nitrogen and thawed later in a water bath at 37 degrees C. A purity of at least 90% was achieved for sorted or isolated CD4+, CD8+ and CD8+ TEMRA cells.

Here the chain combines TRBV3-1 and TRBJ2-5; the D gene is perhaps TRBD1, from 6 matching bases. Sequencing was done on a sample of CD8+ T cells from PBMCs. The receptor's source is a human donor in good health. The encoded CDR3 is CASSPQGETQYF. The DNA sequence reads TGTGCCAGCAGCCCCCAGGGGGAGACCCAGTACTTC.